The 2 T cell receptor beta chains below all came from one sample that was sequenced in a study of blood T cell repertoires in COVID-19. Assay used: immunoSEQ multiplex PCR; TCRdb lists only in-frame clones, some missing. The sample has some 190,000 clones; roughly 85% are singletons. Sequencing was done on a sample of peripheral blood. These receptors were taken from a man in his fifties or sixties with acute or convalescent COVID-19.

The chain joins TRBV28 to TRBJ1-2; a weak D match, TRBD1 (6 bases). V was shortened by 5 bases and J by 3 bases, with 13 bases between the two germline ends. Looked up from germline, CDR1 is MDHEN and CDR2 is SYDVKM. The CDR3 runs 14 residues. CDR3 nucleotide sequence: TGTGCCAGCAGTCTCCAGACAGGATACTATGGCTACACCTTC. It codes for CASSLQTGYYGYTF.

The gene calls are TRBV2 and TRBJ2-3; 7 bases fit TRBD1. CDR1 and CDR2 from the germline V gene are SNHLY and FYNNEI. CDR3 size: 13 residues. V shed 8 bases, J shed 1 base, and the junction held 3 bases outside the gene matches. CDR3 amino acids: CASYGQGTDTQYF. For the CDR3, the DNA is TGTGCCAGCTACGGACAGGGCACAGATACGCAGTATTTT.